This T cell receptor (beta chain) is from a study of blood T cell repertoires in COVID-19. Study-level background: COVID-19 samples collected from the United States, Italy and Spain covered acute and convalescent phases. Nucleic acid was either cDNA or gDNA, and it came from T cells, B-cell-depleted T cells, or PBMCs.

In germline, CDR1 is SGHRS, CDR2 YFSETQ. CDR3 length: 14 amino acids. The V segment lost 2 bases and the J segment 1 base; nucleotides outside the gene matches: 1. Authors' analysis steps: Nucleated cell number was recorded as an estimate derived from reference gene primer amplification. Generated by immunoSEQ multiplex PCR, the TCRdb table keeps only in-frame clones and is missing some. The V and J calls and clone size were taken over from that table, and D and trimming were inferred from the DNA. This table holds over 60,000 clones, approximately 80% found once. The chain has TRBV5-1 and TRBJ2-5, with TRBD2 matching 8 bases. The TCR was taken from a man older than 75 with active or convalescent COVID-19. Material: peripheral blood. CDR3: CASSFSGAQETQYF. For the CDR3, the DNA is TGCGCCAGCAGCTTTAGCGGGGCCCAAGAGACCCAGTACTTC.